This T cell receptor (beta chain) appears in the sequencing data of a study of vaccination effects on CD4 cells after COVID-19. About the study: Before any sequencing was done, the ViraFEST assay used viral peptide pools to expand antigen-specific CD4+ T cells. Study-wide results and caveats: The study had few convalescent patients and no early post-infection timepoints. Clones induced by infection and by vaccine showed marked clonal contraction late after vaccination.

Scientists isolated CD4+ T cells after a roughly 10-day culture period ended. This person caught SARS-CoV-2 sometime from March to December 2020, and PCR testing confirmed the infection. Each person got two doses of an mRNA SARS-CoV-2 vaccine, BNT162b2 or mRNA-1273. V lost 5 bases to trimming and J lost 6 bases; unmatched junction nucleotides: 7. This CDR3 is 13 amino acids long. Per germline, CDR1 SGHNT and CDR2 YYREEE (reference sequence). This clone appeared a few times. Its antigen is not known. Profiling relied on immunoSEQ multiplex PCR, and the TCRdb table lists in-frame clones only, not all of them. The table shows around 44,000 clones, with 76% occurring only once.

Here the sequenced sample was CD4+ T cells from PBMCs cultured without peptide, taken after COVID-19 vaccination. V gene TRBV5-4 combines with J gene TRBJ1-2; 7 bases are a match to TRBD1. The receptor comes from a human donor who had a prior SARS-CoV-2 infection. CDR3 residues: CASREQGLDGYTF. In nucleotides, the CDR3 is TGTGCCAGCAGGGAACAGGGGTTAGATGGCTACACCTTC.